This entry lists 9 T cell receptor beta chains sequenced from one sample in a study of CD8 T cells in ankylosing spondylitis. Their cognate antigens are unknown. MiXCR, run by TCRdb on the 5' RACE reads, gives a single entry per CDR3 protein. The sample gives around 480,000 distinct CDR3 sequences, about 15% of which show up once; approximately 0.97% is in the top ten. Points from the study as a whole: A motif of eight highly homologous TCR beta variants was seen as apparently characteristic of ankylosing spondylitis blood.

The sequenced sample was blood, either unsorted or a sorted T cell fraction (not recorded which). These TCRs come from a male donor with ankylosing spondylitis.

The chain is built from TRBV10-3 and TRBJ2-1; D uncertain. The CDR3 consists of 13 residues. The V gene's germline CDR1 is ENHRY and CDR2 SYGVKD. V shed 0 bases and J shed 16 bases, with 16 bases lying between them. The CDR3 bases are TGTGCCATCAGTGAGTCCACACAAAACTCTCCCTTCTTC. Translating it yields CAISESTQNSPFF.

CDR3 bases: TGCGCCAGCAGCTTGGTCTCGGGCCTCGACTACACCTTC. Translating it yields CASSLVSGLDYTF. The rearrangement uses TRBV5-1 and TRBJ1-2; D remains unclear. Germline-derived CDR1 and CDR2 are SGHRS and YFSETQ. There are 13 residues in the CDR3. V lost 0 bases and J 10 bases, leaving 13 bases between the germline ends.

This clonotype was seen a few times. The chain joins TRBV12-3 or TRBV12-4 to TRBJ2-1; the match to TRBD2 covers 12 bases. CDR3 length equals 16 residues. Trimming at V came to 6 bases and at J to 3 bases, leaving 6 bases not matched to a gene. The chain's CDR3 is CASRKTTSGSYNEQFF. The CDR3 nucleotides are TGTGCCAGCAGAAAAACGACTAGCGGGAGCTACAATGAGCAGTTCTTC.

The sample holds many counts of this clonotype. This rearrangement joins TRBV12-3 or TRBV12-4 to TRBJ1-1; D possibly corresponds to TRBD1 (5 bases). The CDR3 is made up of 18 amino acids. V was cut by 4 bases and J by 1 base, with 22 bases left in between. The CDR3 bases are TGTGCCAGCAGTTCCACCCCGGGGGTTCCTGGGCCGAACACTGAAGCTTTCTTT. This gives the protein CASSSTPGVPGPNTEAFF.

This chain connects TRBV18 to TRBJ1-2, with D hard to call. From germline, CDR1 is KGHSH and CDR2 LQKENI. The CDR3 length is 14 residues. V was pared by 2 bases and J by 7 bases, with 14 bases between. The CDR3 DNA sequence: TGTGCCAGCTCACCAAATAGGCCTGTTAGTGGCTACACCTTC. Translation gives CASSPNRPVSGYTF.

Concerning this clonotype: One end of the junction does not line up with germline, which may come from a read error. The V gene is TRBV6-1, the J gene TRBJ2-2, with D perhaps assigned TRBD1 or TRBD2 (5 bases each). Per germline, CDR1 MNHNS and CDR2 SASEGT. The CDR3 is 11 amino acids. The CDR3: CASIGSGDLFF. The CDR3 DNA is TGTGCCAGCATTGGGTCCGGGGACCTGTTTTTT.

Only a few counts were recorded for this clonotype. The J gene is TRBJ2-7, the V gene TRBV20-1; 7 positions agree with TRBD2. CDR1 is DFQATT, CDR2 SNEGSKA, per germline (reference sequence). Losses at the gene ends were 5 bases for V and 2 bases for J; bases not matched to a gene: 6. The CDR3 totals 13 residues. The CDR3 region has the DNA TGCAGTGCTGGAACTAGCGTAACCTACGAGCAGTACTTC. As protein: CSAGTSVTYEQYF.

The rearrangement uses TRBV24-1 and TRBJ2-2; no firm D call. Germline CDR1 KGHDR, CDR2 SFDVKD. Trimming removed 6 bases from V and 1 base from J, with 2 bases in between. The CDR3 length is 12 residues. Here the CDR3 reads CATSLNTGELFF. In DNA, the CDR3 is TGTGCCACCAGTTTGAACACCGGGGAGCTGTTTTTT.

The chain has TRBV2 and TRBJ2-1, with 7 positions matching TRBD1. Germline trimming cut 5 bases from V and 9 bases from J; bases unmatched to any gene: 1. Germline V gene lookup returns CDR1 SNHLY and CDR2 FYNNEI. The CDR3 consists of 11 residues. CDR3 protein: CASSRGREQFF. CDR3 nucleotide sequence: TGTGCCAGCAGTAGGGGGCGTGAGCAGTTCTTC. The full variable domain, its missing parts supplied by reference TRBV2 and TRBJ2-1, is EPEVTQTPSHQVTQMGQEVILRCVPISNHLYFYWYRQILGQKVEFLVSFYNNEISEKSEIFDDQFSVERPDGSNFTLKIRSTKLEDSAMYFCASSRGREQFFGPGTRLTVL.